This entry features one TCR beta chain sequence. TCRdb's table, derived via immunoSEQ multiplex PCR, lists solely in-frame clones and lacks some. In the table there are 100,000 to 150,000 clones, about nine tenths of which are singletons. The CDR3 covers 16 residues. Germline V gene data show CDR1 as MGHRA and CDR2 as YSYEKL. Trimming pared 2 bases from V and 8 bases from J, leaving 18 bases between. This sample was taken from a study of control samples from healthy donors and cancer patients. The rearrangement links TRBV4-1 to TRBJ1-4; D possibly corresponds to TRBD1 (6 bases). The clonotype comes from a man aged 18 to 30 in good health. The sample consisted of blood. The CDR3 here is CASSQILSGDWEKLFF. For the CDR3, the DNA is TGCGCCAGCAGCCAAATTCTCTCAGGGGATTGGGAAAAACTGTTTTTT.